This TCR beta chain comes out of a study of shared clonotypes between healthy human individuals. Whole-study context: The donors, two women and a few men, were aged 18 to 49.

Only one count was recorded for this clone. Its antigen is still unknown. The CDR3 length is 15 residues. V lost 3 bases to trimming and J lost 5 bases, with 17 bases between them. CDR1 is GTSNPN and CDR2 is SVGIG in the germline V gene (reference sequence). Study results and caveats: Sharing across a few donors was seen in around 5% of naive CD4 clonotypes.

Naive CD8 isolation took CD45RO-negative cells positively selected for CCR7 and excluded terminally differentiated effector memory CD45RA+ cells. Donors, without exception, were Caucasian adults residing in Nashville, Tennessee. On sorted subsets, replicate PCRs used about 200 ng DNA, or approximately 33,000 T cell genomes. Method: immunoSEQ multiplex PCR; TCRdb's copy keeps in-frame clones and lacks some. The sample carries roughly 810,000 clones, 96% recorded once. This clonotype was sampled from a man aged 30-40 years in good health. The sequenced sample consisted of naive CD8+ T cells sorted from blood. This rearrangement joins TRBV30 to TRBJ2-1, with D possibly TRBD2 on 5 matching bases. The CDR3 here is CAWSGFGVPNNEQFF. The DNA for the CDR3 is TGTGCCTGGAGCGGATTCGGGGTCCCTAACAATGAGCAGTTCTTC.